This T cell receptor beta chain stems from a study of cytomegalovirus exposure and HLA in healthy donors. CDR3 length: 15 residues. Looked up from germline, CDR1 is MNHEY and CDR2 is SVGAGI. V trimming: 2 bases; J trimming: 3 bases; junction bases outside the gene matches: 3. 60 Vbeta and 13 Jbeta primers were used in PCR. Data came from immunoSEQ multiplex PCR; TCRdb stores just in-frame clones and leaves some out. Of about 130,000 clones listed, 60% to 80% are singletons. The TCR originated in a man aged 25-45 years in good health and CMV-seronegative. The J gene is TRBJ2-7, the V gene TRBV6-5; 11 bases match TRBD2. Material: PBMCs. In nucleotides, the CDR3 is TGTGCCAGCAGTTACGGGACTAGCGGATTCTACGAGCAGTACTTC. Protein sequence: CASSYGTSGFYEQYF.